The clone carrying this T cell receptor beta chain was seen a single time. CDR3 length: 11 residues. With 3 bases removed from V and 7 bases from J, the gap between germline ends came to 9 bases. Germline V lookup: CDR1 SQVTM, CDR2 ANQGSEA. This sample was taken from a study of blood T cell repertoires in COVID-19. TCRdb keeps only in-frame clones here, not all; method: immunoSEQ multiplex PCR. The data hold some 50,000 clones, with around four fifths observed a single time. The clonotype comes from a man aged 50 or older with acute or convalescent COVID-19. Sequences were obtained from peripheral blood. The rearrangement joins TRBV29-1 to TRBJ1-2; the D is unclear. As DNA, the CDR3 is TGCAGCGTTGATGAGCACTCTGGCTACACCTTC. It specifies CSVDEHSGYTF.